The present TCR beta chain was sequenced within a study of vaccination and CD4 T cells after COVID-19. Turning to the study itself: Median time from second vaccine dose to sampling was 60 to 80 days (14 to 241). Overall study results and limits: A median of 86.3% of reactive clones, in convalescent patients, became evident only post-vaccination.

The CDR3 extends over 15 amino acids. The germline V gene has CDR1 MGHRA and CDR2 YSYEKL. J lost 4 bases, V lost 0 bases, and 1 base had no gene match. Cultured CD4+ T cells had their DNA profiled by the Oncomine TCR Beta short-read assay. The template was genomic DNA from cultured CD4+ T cells. TCRdb reanalysed the PCR reads using MiXCR and keeps one entry per CDR3 protein. This sample has around 4,400 distinct CDR3 sequences; about 21% occur once, and the top ten carry approximately 16%. Specified treatment: approximately 10-day PBMC culture with coronavirus spike peptide pools or control peptides (ViraFEST assay). The authors swapped half the medium for fresh IL-2 medium on days 3 and 7. In regard to this clonotype: The antigen is not known.

The rearrangement joins TRBV4-1 to TRBJ2-5; TRBD1 matches at 11 bases. This TCR came from a human donor who had recovered from COVID-19. Sequenced: CD4+ T cells from blood, cultured in vitro. For the CDR3, the DNA is TGCGCCAGCAGCCAAGAGGGGACAGGGGGAGAGACCCAGTACTTC. This translates into CASSQEGTGGETQYF.